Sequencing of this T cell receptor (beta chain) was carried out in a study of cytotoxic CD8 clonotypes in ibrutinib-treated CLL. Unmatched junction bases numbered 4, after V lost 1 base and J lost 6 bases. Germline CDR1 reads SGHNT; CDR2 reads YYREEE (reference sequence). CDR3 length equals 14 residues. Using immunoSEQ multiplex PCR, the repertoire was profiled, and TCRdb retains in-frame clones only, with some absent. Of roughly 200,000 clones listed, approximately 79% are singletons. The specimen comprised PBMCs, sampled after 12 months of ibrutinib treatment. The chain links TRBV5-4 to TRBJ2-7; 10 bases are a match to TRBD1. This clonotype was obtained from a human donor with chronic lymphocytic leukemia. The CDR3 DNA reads TGTGCCAGCAGCTTGTCCGGACAGGGGGTCGAGCAGTACTTC. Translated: CASSLSGQGVEQYF.